Shown below are 7 T cell receptor beta chains from a single sample sequenced in a study of cytomegalovirus exposure and HLA in healthy donors. The PCR was carried out with 60 Vbeta primers and 13 Jbeta primers. Repertoires were generated with immunoSEQ multiplex PCR, while TCRdb's copy carries only in-frame clones and drops some. Of about 120,000 clones listed, about 80% are singletons. The sample comprised PBMCs. Receptors originate from a female donor in good health and CMV-seropositive.

The chain recombines TRBV27 with TRBJ2-7; D may be TRBD2 (5 bases). The CDR3 totals 13 residues. V was clipped by 1 base and J by 6 bases, with 10 bases between them. Per germline, CDR1 MNHEY and CDR2 SMNVEV (reference sequence). Here the CDR3 reads CASSLWERAEQYF. Written as DNA, the CDR3 is TGTGCCAGCAGTTTATGGGAGAGGGCCGAGCAGTACTTC.

The rearrangement uses TRBV7-8 and TRBJ1-1; D gene unclear. Deletions cut 3 bases from V and 8 bases from J, with 13 bases between. The CDR3 is 13 residues long. The germline V gene encodes CDR1 SGHVS and CDR2 FQNEAQ. The CDR3 loop is CASSLVLGPEAFF. The DNA of the CDR3 is TGTGCCAGCAGCTTGGTTCTTGGGCCCGAAGCTTTCTTT.

V usage is TRBV7-2 and J usage is TRBJ1-6, with TRBD1 as a possible D gene (6 bases). Trimming stripped 3 bases from V and 15 bases from J, with 15 bases between. Germline CDR1 and CDR2: SGHTA and FQGNSA. This CDR3 is built from 13 residues. Here the CDR3 DNA reads TGTGCCAGCAGCTTCTATCCCGGACAGCTCCTCCACTTT. Translation: CASSFYPGQLLHF.

The rearrangement links TRBV5-6 to TRBJ2-7, with a tentative D call TRBD1 (5 bases). Germline CDR1 and CDR2: SGHDT and YYEEEE. V gave up 5 bases and J gave up 2 bases, with 14 bases separating them. The CDR3 totals 14 residues. CDR3 DNA: TGTGCCAGCAGACCAACAGGTGGGACCTACGAGCAGTACTTC. This sequence encodes CASRPTGGTYEQYF.

The chain carries TRBV9 and TRBJ2-5; D is perhaps TRBD2 (6 bases). This CDR3 has 12 amino acids. Deletions cut 7 bases from V and 4 bases from J, with 11 bases between. Germline V CDR1 and CDR2: SGDLS, YYNGEE. The CDR3 nucleotides are TGTGCCAGCTCGGGGGTGGGAGAGACCCAGTACTTC. It specifies CASSGVGETQYF.

This chain connects TRBV5-4 to TRBJ2-5, with 12 bases aligning to TRBD1. The CDR3 totals 18 residues. Germline V lookup: CDR1 SGHNT, CDR2 YYREEE (reference sequence). The V and J ends lost 4 bases and 5 bases, in that order; junction bases with no gene match: 15. The CDR3 region is CASSPWDRGQRFSETQYF. DNA of the CDR3: TGTGCCAGCAGCCCATGGGACAGGGGGCAACGGTTTAGTGAGACCCAGTACTTC. The full variable domain, its missing parts supplied by reference TRBV5-4 and TRBJ2-5, is ETGVTQSPTHLIKTRGQQVTLRCSSQSGHNTVSWYQQALGQGPQFIFQYYREEENGRGNFPPRFSGLQFPNYSSELNVNALELDDSALYLCASSPWDRGQRFSETQYFGPGTRLLVL.

The table lists this clone with a count of one. This rearrangement joins TRBV19 to TRBJ1-5; 7 bases are a match to TRBD1. The CDR3 has 14 amino acids. Germline CDR1 reads LNHDA; CDR2 reads SQIVND (reference sequence). With V trimmed by 7 bases and J by 6 bases, 9 bases remained unmatched. The chain's CDR3 is CASIPTGVTQPQHF. CDR3 bases: TGTGCCAGTATCCCCACAGGGGTTACTCAGCCCCAGCATTTT.